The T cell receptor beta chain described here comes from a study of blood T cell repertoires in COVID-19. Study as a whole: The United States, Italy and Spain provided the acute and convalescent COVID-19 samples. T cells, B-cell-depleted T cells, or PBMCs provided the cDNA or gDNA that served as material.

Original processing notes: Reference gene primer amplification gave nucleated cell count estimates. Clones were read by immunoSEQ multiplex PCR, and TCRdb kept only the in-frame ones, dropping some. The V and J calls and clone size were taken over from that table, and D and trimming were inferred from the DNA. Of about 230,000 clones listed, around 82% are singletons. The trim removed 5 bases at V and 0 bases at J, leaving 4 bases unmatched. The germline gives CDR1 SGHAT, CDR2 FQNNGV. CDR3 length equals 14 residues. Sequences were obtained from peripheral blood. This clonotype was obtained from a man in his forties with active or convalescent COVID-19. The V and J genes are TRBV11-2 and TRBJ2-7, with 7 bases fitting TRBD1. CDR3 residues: CASSRWDSSYEQYF. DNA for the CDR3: TGTGCCAGCAGCCGCTGGGACAGCTCCTACGAGCAGTACTTC.